The sequence of this T cell receptor (beta chain) was determined in a study of OX40 agonist ivuxolimab in advanced cancers. Study-wide background: The study gave patients intravenous ivuxolimab at 0.01 to 10 mg/kg every 2 weeks. Among those enrolled, mean age was roughly 62 years (range about 23 to 90) and approximately 83% were male.

CDR1 is SGHTA and CDR2 is FQGNSA in the germline V gene. This CDR3 region has 18 residues. V shed 0 bases and J 0 bases; nucleotides not matched to a gene: 3. TCRdb's table, derived via immunoSEQ multiplex PCR, lists solely in-frame clones and lacks some. The sample lists more than 80,000 clones, around nine tenths seen once, with around 1.5% in the top ten. This TCR was recovered from an adult with an advanced solid tumor such as melanoma, head and neck, liver or kidney cancer. Specimen: CD4+ or CD8+ T cells sorted from blood, collected in a trial of the OX40 agonist ivuxolimab. The rearrangement uses TRBV7-2 and TRBJ2-4; 12 positions agree with TRBD2. The CDR3 nucleotides read TGTGCCAGCAGCTTAGCGGGGACTAGCGGGCGAGCCAAAAACATTCAGTACTTC. As protein: CASSLAGTSGRAKNIQYF. Filled out from reference TRBV7-2 and TRBJ2-4, the complete variable domain reads GAGVSQSPSNKVTEKGKDVELRCDPISGHTALYWYRQSLGQGLEFLIYFQGNSAPDKSGLPSDRFSAERTGGSVSTLTIQRTQQEDSAVYLCASSLAGTSGRAKNIQYFGAGTRLSVL.